These 5 T cell receptor beta chains were sequenced from one sample in a study of T cells in Graves' hyperthyroidism and ophthalmopathy. Authors of the study amplified TCR beta CDR3 regions from RNA transcripts. Using the HTBI primer set, a first-round RT-PCR was run on the TCR CDR3. TCRdb recomputed calls from the multiplex PCR reads with MiXCR, one row per CDR3 protein. This sample has a few hundred thousand distinct CDR3 sequences, with around 16% found just once. The sequenced material came from blood. The source of these receptors is a woman in her 30s with Graves' hyperthyroidism.

V and J are TRBV9 and TRBJ1-1; D is perhaps TRBD1 (5 bases). The CDR3 extends over 15 amino acids. The V and J ends lost 1 base and 1 base respectively, with 11 bases between them. The germline CDR1 and CDR2 sequences are SGDLS and YYNGEE. In nucleotides, the CDR3 is TGTGCCAGCAGCGTAAGCGGGGGTGCGAACACTGAAGCTTTCTTT. Its translation: CASSVSGGANTEAFF.

This clonotype was counted many times. The chain carries TRBV6-2 or TRBV6-3 and TRBJ1-1, with a tentative D call TRBD1 (6 bases). Looked up from germline, CDR1 is MNHEY and CDR2 is SVGEGT. CDR3 size: 13 residues. V was shortened by 6 bases and J by 5 bases, with 13 bases between the two germline ends. The CDR3 region is CASSHLQGTEAFF. The CDR3 DNA is TGTGCCAGCAGCCACCTACAGGGAACTGAAGCTTTCTTT.

Ten or more counts support this clonotype. The rearrangement uses TRBV5-1 and TRBJ2-7; possibly TRBD1 or TRBD2 for D (5 bases each). The CDR3 extends over 14 amino acids. V lost 0 bases and J lost 5, with 12 bases in between. The germline gives CDR1 SGHRS, CDR2 YFSETQ. This CDR3 reads CASSLVGERNEQYF. In DNA, the CDR3 is TGCGCCAGCAGCTTGGTGGGGGAACGGAACGAGCAGTACTTC.

Many counts were recorded for this clonotype. The chain uses TRBV2 and TRBJ2-1; the D is unclear. The length of the CDR3 is 11 residues. From germline, CDR1 is SNHLY and CDR2 FYNNEI. In DNA form, the CDR3 reads TGTGTAACAACTGGTCGGAATGAGCAGTTCTTC. Its protein product is CVTTGRNEQFF. Using reference TRBV2 and TRBJ2-1 for the parts outside the CDR3, the full variable domain is EPEVTQTPSHQVTQMGQEVILRCVPISNHLYFYWYRQILGQKVEFLVSFYNNEISEKSEIFDDQFSVERPDGSNFTLKIRSTKLEDSAMYFCVTTGRNEQFFGPGTRLTVL.

This clonotype was recorded a few times. The chain is built from TRBV15 and TRBJ2-1; D is unclear. The CDR3 runs 15 residues. The V end was cut by 0 bases, the J end by 3 bases, with 9 bases between. CDR1 LNHNV and CDR2 YYDKDF come from the germline V gene (reference sequence). CDR3 nucleotide sequence: TGTGCCACCAGCAGAGATAGCAGCTACTACAATGAGCAGTTCTTC. Its protein is CATSRDSSYYNEQFF.